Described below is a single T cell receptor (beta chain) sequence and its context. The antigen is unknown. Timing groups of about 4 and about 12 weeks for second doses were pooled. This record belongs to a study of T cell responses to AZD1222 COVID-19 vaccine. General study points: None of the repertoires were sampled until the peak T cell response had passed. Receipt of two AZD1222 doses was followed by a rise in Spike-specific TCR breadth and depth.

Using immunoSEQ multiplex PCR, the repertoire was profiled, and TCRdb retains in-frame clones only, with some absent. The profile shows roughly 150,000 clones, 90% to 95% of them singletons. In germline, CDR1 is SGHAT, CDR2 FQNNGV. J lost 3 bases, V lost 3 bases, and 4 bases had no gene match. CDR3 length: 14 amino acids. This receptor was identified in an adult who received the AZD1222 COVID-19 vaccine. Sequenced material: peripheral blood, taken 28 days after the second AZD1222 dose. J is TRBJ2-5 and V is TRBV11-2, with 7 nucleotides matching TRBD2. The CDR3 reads CASSFASGEETQYF. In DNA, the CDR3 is TGTGCCAGCAGCTTCGCTAGCGGCGAAGAGACCCAGTACTTC.